The rows below give T cell receptor beta chains drawn from one sample of a study of blood T cell repertoires in COVID-19. Generated by immunoSEQ multiplex PCR, the TCRdb table keeps only in-frame clones and is missing some. The sample yields some 280,000 clones, 70% to 90% seen once. The material sequenced was peripheral blood. The receptors come from a woman between 25 and 40 years old with active or convalescent COVID-19. Both conserved end residues are part of each CDR3. D genes are given only for firm matches. A clone size is listed for some rows: how often the clone was seen (once, few, many), or a class if it is expanded.

clone_size	v_call	d_call	j_call	cdr3_aa	cdr3_nt
once	TRBV6-1	TRBD1	TRBJ1-2	CASSETHQGANYGYTF	TGTGCCAGCAGTGAAACCCACCAGGGGGCTAACTATGGCTACACCTTC
-	TRBV9	-	TRBJ2-7	CASSMEGYEQYF	TGTGCCAGCAGCATGGAGGGCTACGAGCAGTACTTC
-	TRBV6-4	TRBD1	TRBJ1-1	CATSPSGGRAEAFF	TGTGCCACAAGCCCTTCAGGGGGGCGCGCTGAAGCTTTCTTT
-	TRBV7-2	TRBD2	TRBJ2-2	CASSLVAGVNTGELFF	TGTGCCAGCAGCTTAGTAGCGGGAGTAAACACCGGGGAGCTGTTTTTT
-	TRBV5-6	TRBD1	TRBJ1-3	CASSSGQGRGSGNTIYF	TGTGCCAGCAGCTCCGGACAGGGCAGAGGTTCCGGAAACACCATATATTTT
-	TRBV7-9	TRBD1	TRBJ2-1	CASSPTGANYNEQFF	TGTGCCAGCAGCCCGACAGGGGCGAACTACAATGAGCAGTTCTTC
-	TRBV4-3	-	TRBJ1-2	CASSQDLLTRIHGYTF	TGCGCCAGCAGCCAAGATCTTCTGACTAGGATCCATGGCTACACCTTC
few	TRBV7-9	-	TRBJ1-1	CASSPVRTVNTEAFF	TGTGCCAGCAGCCCCGTTCGGACAGTGAACACTGAAGCTTTCTTT
-	TRBV7-9	-	TRBJ1-1	CASSSQGNTEAFF	TGTGCCAGCAGTTCACAGGGAAACACTGAAGCTTTCTTT
-	TRBV2	-	TRBJ1-2	CASSPLPAGRYGYTF	TGTGCCAGCAGCCCTCTGCCGGCAGGGCGCTATGGCTACACCTTC
once	TRBV6-1	TRBD2	TRBJ2-3	CASSEALRGSGGEVADTQYF	TGTGCCAGCAGTGAAGCCCTCCGTGGTAGCGGGGGAGAGGTCGCAGATACGCAGTATTTT
-	TRBV29-1	-	TRBJ2-1	CSVTPGANEQFF	TGCAGCGTGACCCCAGGGGCGAATGAGCAGTTCTTC
-	TRBV3-1/TRBV3-2	-	TRBJ1-1	CASSQKGQGMNTEAFF	TGTGCCAGCAGCCAAAAGGGCCAGGGCATGAACACTGAAGCTTTCTTT
-	TRBV19	TRBD1	TRBJ1-2	CASSVDTPGQGGRGYTF	TGTGCCAGTAGCGTCGATACCCCGGGACAGGGGGGTAGAGGCTACACCTTC
-	TRBV4-3	TRBD1	TRBJ1-3	CASSQGTGLGDSGNTIYF	TGCGCCAGCAGCCAGGGGACAGGGCTAGGTGACTCTGGAAACACCATATATTTT
-	TRBV4-1	-	TRBJ1-6	CASSQVRDSSYNSPLHF	TGCGCCAGCAGCCAAGTACGGGATAGCTCCTATAATTCACCCCTCCACTTT
few	TRBV6-4	TRBD1	TRBJ2-1	CASSDSSRGGFDEQFF	TGTGCCAGCAGTGACTCAAGTAGAGGGGGCTTTGATGAGCAGTTCTTC
-	TRBV27	TRBD2	TRBJ2-7	CASSRTSGGPSYEQYF	TGTGCCAGCAGCCGGACTAGCGGGGGACCCTCCTACGAGCAGTACTTC
-	TRBV30	-	TRBJ1-3	CAWSSVDSSGNTIYF	TGTGCCTGGAGTTCAGTCGACAGCTCTGGAAACACCATATATTTT
-	TRBV27	-	TRBJ1-6	CASTLKPPAGAGSPLHF	TGTGCCAGCACCCTCAAACCCCCCGCAGGGGCGGGTTCACCCCTCCACTTT
-	TRBV27	-	TRBJ1-5	CASSRRTAQGSNQPQHF	TGTGCCAGCAGCCGTCGGACAGCTCAAGGGAGCAATCAGCCCCAGCATTTT
-	TRBV5-1	TRBD1	TRBJ1-6	CASRLPTGDNSPLHF	TGCGCCAGCAGGCTGCCTACAGGGGATAATTCACCCCTCCACTTT
-	TRBV2	-	TRBJ2-4	CASSARDIFYF	TGTGCCAGCAGTGCCCGGGACATCTTCTACTTC
-	TRBV6-5	TRBD1	TRBJ2-1	CASRPQTGGKGEQFF	TGTGCCAGCAGACCTCAGACAGGGGGCAAAGGTGAGCAGTTCTTC
-	TRBV3-1/TRBV3-2	TRBD1	TRBJ1-1	CASSQTGGTNTEAFF	TGTGCCAGCAGCCAAACAGGGGGAACGAACACTGAAGCTTTCTTT
-	TRBV28	-	TRBJ1-1	CASSTLNTEAFF	TGTGCCAGCAGTACATTGAACACTGAAGCTTTCTTT
-	TRBV5-4	-	TRBJ1-1	CASSYGGNTEAFF	TGTGCCAGCAGCTACGGGGGGAACACTGAAGCTTTCTTT
once	TRBV5-6	TRBD1	TRBJ1-3	CASSPGQGAGNTIYF	TGTGCCAGCAGCCCGGGACAGGGGGCTGGAAACACCATATATTTT
-	TRBV27	-	TRBJ2-7	CASSLQGGNYEQYF	TGTGCCAGCAGTTTACAGGGTGGTAACTACGAGCAGTACTTC
few	TRBV5-1	TRBD1	TRBJ1-5	CASRGQSNQPQHF	TGCGCCAGCAGGGGACAGAGCAATCAGCCCCAGCATTTT
-	TRBV12-3/TRBV12-4	TRBD2	TRBJ2-1	CASSRAGGHEQFF	TGTGCCAGCAGTCGCGCGGGGGGGCATGAGCAGTTCTTC
-	TRBV5-1	-	TRBJ1-3	CASSLASGPLSGNTIYF	TGCGCCAGCAGCTTGGCCTCAGGTCCGCTCTCTGGAAACACCATATATTTT
-	TRBV30	TRBD2	TRBJ2-3	CAWSPLGLALLTDTQYF	TGTGCCTGGAGTCCTCTGGGACTAGCGTTACTCACAGATACGCAGTATTTT
-	TRBV24-1	-	TRBJ2-5	CATSDLTDSSRGETQYF	TGTGCCACCAGTGACCTGACTGACTCTTCCAGGGGAGAGACCCAGTACTTC
-	TRBV7-6	TRBD2	TRBJ2-3	CASRVSPGLDLKDTQYF	TGTGCCAGCAGGGTAAGCCCAGGACTAGACCTTAAGGATACGCAGTATTTT
-	TRBV28	TRBD2	TRBJ2-1	CASSWGTSGSYNEQFF	TGTGCCAGCAGTTGGGGGACTAGCGGGTCCTACAATGAGCAGTTCTTC
-	TRBV5-1	TRBD1	TRBJ2-3	CASSPGTGVGDTQYF	TGCGCCAGCAGCCCCGGGACAGGGGTTGGAGATACGCAGTATTTT
once	TRBV30	-	TRBJ1-5	CAWSTPSPHRADQPQHF	TGTGCCTGGAGCACACCTAGCCCCCACAGGGCGGACCAGCCCCAGCATTTT
once	TRBV28	-	TRBJ2-1	CASSFGGQRFF	TGTGCCAGCAGTTTTGGGGGCCAGCGGTTCTTC
once	TRBV7-3	TRBD2	TRBJ2-5	CASSLRGRGGPGETQYF	TGTGCCAGCAGCTTACGCGGGCGGGGGGGCCCAGGGGAGACCCAGTACTTC
-	TRBV2	-	TRBJ1-1	CASLGGILAFF	TGTGCCAGCCTCGGGGGGATACTCGCTTTCTTT
-	TRBV14	-	TRBJ2-3	CASSRGRTDTQYF	TGTGCCAGCAGCCGGGGGAGGACAGATACGCAGTATTTT
-	TRBV11-2	TRBD1	TRBJ1-4	CASSFFGTGDNEKLFF	TGTGCCAGCAGCTTTTTCGGGACAGGGGATAATGAAAAACTGTTTTTT
-	TRBV30	-	TRBJ1-1	CAWSQDRGSTEAFF	TGTGCCTGGAGCCAAGATCGGGGGAGCACTGAAGCTTTCTTT
-	TRBV4-2	TRBD2	TRBJ2-7	CASSQSRGTSNEQYF	TGTGCCAGCAGCCAATCTCGAGGGACTAGCAACGAGCAGTACTTC
-	TRBV27	TRBD1	TRBJ2-2	CASSLGTVGELFF	TGTGCCAGCAGTCTTGGGACAGTCGGGGAGCTGTTTTTT
-	TRBV4-3	-	TRBJ1-2	CASSRGGTSYGYTF	TGCGCCAGCAGCCGCGGGGGGACGAGCTATGGCTACACCTTC